The entry that follows covers one TCR beta chain sequence. This clonotype was picked up a small number of times. Its binding antigen is unknown. No quality values exist for individual bases; no much larger clone is one base distant. This record belongs to a study of blood T cells in healthy people across ages (dated by TCRdb to between 2015 and 2016). About the full investigation: In model experiments, roughly one uniquely barcoded TCR beta cDNA molecule per two T cells was captured by template switching. Using deep sequencing normalized with unique cDNA molecular identifiers, the study measured how TCR beta repertoire diversity changes with age. The donors were divided into four age groups: young (average approximately 16 years), middle-aged (about 40), aged (approximately 62) and long-lived (roughly 86). Using the same blood draw, the study looked at two additional independent replicas of 1 million unique cDNA reads for two donors, one aged 18 to 29 and the other aged 80 or older.

The approximately 40 donors, aged about 6 to 100 years, were systemically healthy Caucasian individuals from Russia. About 9.8 milliliters of peripheral blood were drawn from each donor into EDTA-treated Vacutainer tubes. Ficoll-Paque density-gradient centrifugation was used to isolate PBMCs, with at least 6 million obtained per sample. Total RNA was extracted from PBMCs with Trizol reagent, with at least 6 micrograms obtained per sample. For every donor, an aliquot of PBMCs went through flow cytometry to measure the percentages of naive CD45RAhigh/CD27high T cells. The library came from 5' RACE. The reads were generated on an Illumina HiSeq 2500. A second PCR of about 7 to 12 cycles was run with a J-beta primer mix and a sample-barcoded 5' primer. A template-switch 5' adaptor carrying 12 random nucleotides introduced a unique molecular identifier onto each TCR beta cDNA molecule. Each sample yielded at least 3 million CDR3-containing paired-end reads. All of the RNA was converted into first-strand cDNA using the Mint cDNA synthesis kit, with a TRBC-specific oligonucleotide serving as the primer. Following uracil-DNA glycosylase treatment, all cDNA underwent a first 18-cycle PCR with the universal primers M1SS and BC2_uni_R. From the authors' description of their analysis: Normalization of each sample was performed by random selection of 1 million high-quality reads, each carrying a distinct molecular identifier. Reads with shared molecular identifiers were discarded instead of being binned into consensus sequences. MiTCR, run with a Q25 quality threshold and the strictest error-elimination algorithm, handled CDR3 identification, clonotype clustering and error correction. A nonparametric unseen species model with Euler transformation was used to estimate a lower bound on total TCR beta diversity. TCRdb reanalyzed the raw reads on its own, using fastp at Q25 for trimming and MiXCR for clone calling, and kept in-frame beta chains. All rows with the same CDR3 protein become a single entry with the most common DNA and genes. Here the V and J calls rest on TCRdb's processing, not on the authors' analysis. The sample records 750,000 to 950,000 distinct CDR3 sequences, 20% to 30% of which are singletons. The ten biggest clones cover 3% of the sample.

General study outcomes and caveats: Since profiling was done on bulk unsorted PBMCs, naive and antigen-experienced compartments could not be conclusively compared. Observed TCR beta diversity correlated strongly with the percentage of naive T cells measured by flow cytometry. Compared with the aged group, the long-lived group had more naive CD4+ T cells, fewer expanded clones and increased TCR diversity, a pattern suggesting age selection. Because the CMV infection status of the donors was unknown, age-related changes in expanded clonotypes may potentially have been confounded. Estimates of total diversity from one million sequenced T cells were regarded as lower bounds and underestimates. As age increased, observed TCR beta diversity per million T cells dropped in a roughly linear way, and a significant reduction was already evident by age roughly 40.

These same records also appear under a second study, on T cells of mothers and their children. The second investigation adds: The donors were nine systemically healthy Caucasian individuals, made up of three mothers and their six children. cDNA synthesis consumed the entire amount of extracted RNA, loaded at about 1.5 ug RNA in each 15 ul reaction. In the second PCR, the M1S primer introduced both the sample barcodes and 2-4 random nucleotides. Over 9 million TCR beta CDR3 reads came from each mother, compared with 3.3 million or so reads from each child. In both related and unrelated pairs, thymic selection shapes the output of TCR recombination in a similar way, with inherited differences having only a minor effect. Related mother-child pairs always showed normalized repertoire overlap that was slightly higher than in unrelated mother-child pairs, though the difference was never significant. No persistent microchimeric T cell clones were found, with a detection sensitivity of approximately 94 clones per million clonotypes. In the study, deep NGS was used to compare the TCR beta repertoires of mothers and children, and features distinguishing related mother-child pairs from unrelated individuals were sought. Mothers averaged roughly 40 +/- 4 years of age and children averaged about 10 +/- 4 years. After adapter ligation was performed with NEBNext reagents, the libraries were sequenced on an Illumina HiSeq 2000 with 100+100 nt paired-end reads. To prevent cross-contamination, the mother and child libraries were prepared a month apart and were sequenced in separate runs. Each donor had between roughly 500,000 and 2,200,000 distinct TCR beta clonotypes identified. Naive TCR beta clonotypes were estimated from low-frequency clonotypes matched to each donor's FACS-determined naive share, without sorting.

The source of this sequence is a boy younger than 18 in good health. Specimen: blood.

This receptor carries the CDR3 CASASGSYEQYF. The nucleotide sequence is TGTGCCAGCGCTAGCGGGTCCTACGAGCAGTACTTC. In this chain, TRBV2 is recombined with TRBJ2-5, and 8 junction bases match TRBD2. The DNA matches TRBJ2-7 better at its end, which makes the J call doubtful. For CDR1 and CDR2, the germline V gene lists SNHLY and FYNNEI. Inclusive of the bounding cysteine and phenylalanine, the CDR3 is 12 residues long. Left in the record is the CDR3 DNA by itself, 36 bases read in frame from the first base.